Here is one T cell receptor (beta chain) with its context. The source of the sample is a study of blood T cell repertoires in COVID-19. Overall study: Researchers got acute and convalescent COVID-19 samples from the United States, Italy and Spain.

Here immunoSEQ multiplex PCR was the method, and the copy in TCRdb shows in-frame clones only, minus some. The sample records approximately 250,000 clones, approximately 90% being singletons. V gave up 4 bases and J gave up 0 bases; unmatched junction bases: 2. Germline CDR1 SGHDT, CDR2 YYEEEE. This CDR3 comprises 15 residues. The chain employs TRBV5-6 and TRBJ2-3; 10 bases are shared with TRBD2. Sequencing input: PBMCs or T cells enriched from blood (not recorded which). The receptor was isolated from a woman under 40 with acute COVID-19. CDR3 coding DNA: TGTGCCAGCAGCGTGGGACTAGCGAGCACAGATACGCAGTATTTT. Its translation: CASSVGLASTDTQYF.